This TCR beta chain was sequenced for a study of Ad26.COV2.S vaccination and SARS-CoV-2 variants. Trimming removed 3 bases from V and 3 bases from J; junction bases left unmatched: 2. There are 15 residues in the CDR3. CDR1 is SQVTM and CDR2 is ANQGSEA in the germline V gene. Study results and limitations: Vaccine and placebo recipients had similar non-spike TCR breadth.

Clones were sequenced by immunoSEQ multiplex PCR, and TCRdb holds only the in-frame ones, with some missing. The profile covers some 400,000 clones, with about nine tenths appearing a single time and around 1.9% taken by the ten largest. As to treatment: approximately 18 received Ad26.COV2.S at low or high dose, single or two shots; several received placebo; per-sample allocation not given. Sampling took place 63 days after the first vaccine or placebo injection. Concerning this clone itself: Its cognate antigen is unknown. This same CDR3 is encoded by further DNA sequences in the sample.

The chain carries TRBV29-1 and TRBJ2-7; 16 nucleotides line up with TRBD2. The TCR comes from a person aged 18 to 59 who received the Ad26.COV2.S COVID-19 vaccine or a placebo. Sequenced material: peripheral blood, taken in a trial of Ad26.COV2.S vaccine versus placebo. The CDR3 sequence: CSVEGLAGGDYEQYF. CDR3 bases: TGCAGCGTTGAGGGACTAGCGGGAGGGGACTACGAGCAGTACTTC.